The 12 T cell receptor beta chains below come from one sample, sequenced in a study of OX40 agonist ivuxolimab in advanced cancers. The data were produced by immunoSEQ multiplex PCR, yet TCRdb's version contains in-frame clones alone and is incomplete. This sample yields tens of thousands of clones, of which approximately 94% are seen a single time; around a fifth belongs to the top ten. Sample: CD4+ or CD8+ T cells sorted from blood, taken in a trial of the OX40 agonist ivuxolimab. The receptors were sampled from an adult with an advanced solid tumor such as melanoma, head and neck, liver or kidney cancer.

The gene calls are TRBV11-1 and TRBJ2-5; 8 bases are a match to TRBD1. The tail of the sequence fits TRBJ2-7 better, so the J call may be wrong. From germline, CDR1 is SGHAT and CDR2 FQDESV (reference sequence). This CDR3 region has 14 residues. The CDR3 bases are TGTGCCAGCAGCTTAGCCACAGGGGGGTACGAGCAGTACTTC. It translates to CASSLATGGYEQYF.

This chain joins TRBV7-3 and TRBJ2-1, with TRBD2 matching 9 bases. Germline CDR1 is SGHTA and CDR2 is FQGTGA. V trimming: 6 bases; J trimming: 10 bases; junction bases outside the gene matches: 10. The CDR3 length is 14 residues. CDR3 amino acids: CASSSTGTSSEQFF. CDR3 nucleotides: TGTGCCAGCAGTTCTACCGGGACTAGCTCCGAGCAGTTCTTC.

In this sample, this clone turned up once. V gene TRBV4-3 combines with J gene TRBJ2-3, with D possibly TRBD1 on 7 matching bases. Germline V gene lookup returns CDR1 LGHNA and CDR2 YSLEER. V gave up 0 bases and J gave up 1 base, with 14 bases separating them. This CDR3 contains 17 residues. The CDR3 is CASSQDRQGLGTDTQYF. The CDR3 DNA reads as TGCGCCAGCAGCCAAGATCGACAGGGACTGGGCACAGATACGCAGTATTTT.

The chain couples TRBV9 to TRBJ1-2; tentative D call: TRBD1 (5 bases). V was trimmed by 1 base and J by 2 bases, leaving 9 bases between them. There are 14 residues in the CDR3. Germline V lookup: CDR1 SGDLS, CDR2 YYNGEE. CDR3 sequence: CASSVWEGNYGYTF. The CDR3 DNA follows: TGTGCCAGCAGCGTATGGGAGGGGAACTATGGCTACACCTTC.

V gene TRBV9 combines with J gene TRBJ2-1, with TRBD2 matching over 14 bases. After removal of 1 base from V and 7 bases from J, the junction contained 10 bases not matched to a gene. The germline V gene encodes CDR1 SGDLS and CDR2 YYNGEE. This CDR3 contains 18 residues. The CDR3 region has the DNA TGTGCCAGCAGCGTAAGAGGGACTAGCGGGAGTCTGGGGAATGAGCAGTTCTTC. It codes for CASSVRGTSGSLGNEQFF.

The V gene is TRBV7-9, the J gene TRBJ1-2; 7 bases fit TRBD1. The CDR3 contains 14 residues. The junction had 7 bases not matched to a gene; V was cut back by 5 bases and J by 4 bases. Germline values: CDR1 SEHNR, CDR2 FQNEAQ (reference sequence). The CDR3 loop reads CASSPGQAPYGYTF. DNA of the CDR3: TGTGCCAGCAGCCCCGGACAGGCCCCCTATGGCTACACCTTC.

This chain links TRBV10-3 with TRBJ2-1; TRBD2 matches at 15 bases. With 3 bases clipped from V and 0 bases from J, the junction kept 9 bases outside the gene matches. Germline V gene sequence: CDR1 ENHRY, CDR2 SYGVKD. The CDR3 is 20 amino acids. In DNA form, the CDR3 reads TGTGCCATCAGTGATTTAGGACTAGCGGGAGGGGCGAGCTCCTACAATGAGCAGTTCTTC. This translates into CAISDLGLAGGASSYNEQFF.

The gene calls are TRBV27 and TRBJ2-7; 8 bases align to TRBD1. Trimming cost V 0 bases and J 2 bases; bases outside gene matches: 6. Germline V CDR1 and CDR2: MNHEY, SMNVEV (reference sequence). This CDR3 has 16 amino acids. CDR3 loop: CASSLSTGAVPYEQYF. The CDR3, as DNA: TGTGCCAGCAGTTTATCGACAGGGGCGGTCCCCTACGAGCAGTACTTC.

This clone showed up just once. The chain recombines TRBV9 with TRBJ2-2; TRBD2 aligns across 15 bases. The CDR3 runs to 16 residues. With 4 bases clipped from V and 8 bases from J, the junction kept 6 bases outside the gene matches. The germline CDR1 and CDR2 sequences are SGDLS and YYNGEE. The CDR3 DNA sequence: TGTGCCAGCAGCTTAGGACTAGCGGGAGGGGCAGGGGAGCTGTTTTTT. Translation: CASSLGLAGGAGELFF.

V and J are TRBV7-3 and TRBJ2-3, with D unclear. The germline V gene has CDR1 SGHTA and CDR2 FQGTGA. V was cut by 2 bases and J by 2 bases, with 11 bases left in between. The CDR3 sequence is 15 residues long. The CDR3 region is CASSLLGRSTDTQYF. CDR3 nucleotide sequence: TGTGCCAGCAGCTTATTGGGCAGGTCCACAGATACGCAGTATTTT.

The V gene is TRBV9, the J gene TRBJ1-1; TRBD1 aligns across 7 bases. Germline CDR1 reads SGDLS; CDR2 reads YYNGEE. The CDR3 spans 15 residues. V gave up 4 bases and J gave up 0 bases; unmatched junction bases: 6. CDR3 amino acids: CASSPGGGMNTEAFF. For the CDR3, the DNA is TGTGCCAGCAGCCCAGGAGGGGGCATGAACACTGAAGCTTTCTTT.

The CDR3 protein is CASSSLARGNEQFF. The CDR3 DNA reads as TGTGCCAGCAGCTCACTAGCTAGGGGCAATGAGCAGTTCTTC. This chain links TRBV12-1 with TRBJ2-1; TRBD2, the table's D call, was not compared with the DNA. TRBV12-1 is a documented pseudogene. The CDR3 extends over 14 amino acids.